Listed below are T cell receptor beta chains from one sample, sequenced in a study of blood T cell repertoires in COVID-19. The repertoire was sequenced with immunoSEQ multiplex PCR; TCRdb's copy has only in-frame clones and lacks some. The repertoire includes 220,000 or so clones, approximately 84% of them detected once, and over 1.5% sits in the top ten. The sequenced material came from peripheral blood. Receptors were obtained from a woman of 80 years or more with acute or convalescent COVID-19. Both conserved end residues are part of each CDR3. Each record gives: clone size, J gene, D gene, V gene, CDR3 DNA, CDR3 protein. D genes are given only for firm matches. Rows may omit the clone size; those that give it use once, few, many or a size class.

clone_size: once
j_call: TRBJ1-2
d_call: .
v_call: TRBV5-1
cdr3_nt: TGCGCCAGCAGGGAAGGACCGGGAAACTATGGCTACACCTTC
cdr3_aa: CASREGPGNYGYTF

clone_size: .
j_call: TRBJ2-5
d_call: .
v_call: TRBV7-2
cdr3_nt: TGTGCCAGCAGCTTAGGGACTTTCAGCGAGACCCAGTACTTC
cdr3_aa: CASSLGTFSETQYF

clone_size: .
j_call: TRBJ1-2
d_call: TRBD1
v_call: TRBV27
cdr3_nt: TGTGCCAGCAGGCCGACAGGGGTAAACTATGGCTACACCTTC
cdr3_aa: CASRPTGVNYGYTF

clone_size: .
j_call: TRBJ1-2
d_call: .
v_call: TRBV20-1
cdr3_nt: TGCAGTGCTAGTCCCAGCGGAAGGGCGTATGGCTACACCTTC
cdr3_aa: CSASPSGRAYGYTF

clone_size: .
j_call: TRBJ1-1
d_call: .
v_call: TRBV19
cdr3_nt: TGTGCCAGTCAAAGGGGGACCCGCAATATGAACACTGAAGCTTTCTTT
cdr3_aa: CASQRGTRNMNTEAFF

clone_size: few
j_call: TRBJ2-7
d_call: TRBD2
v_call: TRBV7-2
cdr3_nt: TGTGCCAGCAGGGGGACTAGCGGCCCCTACGAGCAGTACTTC
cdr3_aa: CASRGTSGPYEQYF

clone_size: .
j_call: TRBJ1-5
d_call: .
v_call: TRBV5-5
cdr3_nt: TGTGCCAGCAGCTTGGCCGTCCACTCCGCACAGCCCCAGCATTTT
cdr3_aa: CASSLAVHSAQPQHF

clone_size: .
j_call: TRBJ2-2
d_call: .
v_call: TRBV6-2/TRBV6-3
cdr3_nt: TGTGCCAGCAACCCAAGCAGGACTTGGAACACCGGGGAGCTGTTTTTT
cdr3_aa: CASNPSRTWNTGELFF

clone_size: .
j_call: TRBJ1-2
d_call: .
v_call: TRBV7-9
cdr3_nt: TGTGCCGTCCTACGAGGGAACGACTATGGCTACACCTTC
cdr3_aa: CAVLRGNDYGYTF

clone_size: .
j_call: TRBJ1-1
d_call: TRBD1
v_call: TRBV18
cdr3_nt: TGTGCCAGCTCACCGCGACAGGGGGGTTTACCTGAAGCTTTCTTT
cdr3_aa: CASSPRQGGLPEAFF

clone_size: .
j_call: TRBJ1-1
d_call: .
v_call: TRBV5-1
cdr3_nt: TGCGCCAGCAGCCCTACTCCGGGGTACACTGAAGCTTTCTTT
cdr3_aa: CASSPTPGYTEAFF

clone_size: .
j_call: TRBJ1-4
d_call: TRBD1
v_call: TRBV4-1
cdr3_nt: TGCGCCAGCAGCCAAGAAACAGGGGCCTCAAATGAAAAACTGTTTTTT
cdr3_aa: CASSQETGASNEKLFF

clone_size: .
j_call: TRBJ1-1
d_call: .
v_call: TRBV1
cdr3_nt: TGCACCAGCAGCCATGACCTAGGGAGGAACACTGAAGCTTTCTTT
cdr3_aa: CTSSHDLGRNTEAFF

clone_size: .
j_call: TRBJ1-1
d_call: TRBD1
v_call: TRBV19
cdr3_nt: TGTGCCAGTAGTAAATCACAGGGGGGCCCATCTGAAGCTTTCTTT
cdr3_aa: CASSKSQGGPSEAFF

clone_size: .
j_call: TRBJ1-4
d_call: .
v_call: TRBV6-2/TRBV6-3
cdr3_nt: TGTGCCAGCAGTTACGACGGAGCCGCAACTAATGAAAAACTGTTTTTT
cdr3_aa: CASSYDGAATNEKLFF

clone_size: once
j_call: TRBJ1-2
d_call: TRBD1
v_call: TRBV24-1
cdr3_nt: TGTGCCACCAGTGATCTGACAGGGAGTGGCTACACCTTC
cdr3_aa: CATSDLTGSGYTF

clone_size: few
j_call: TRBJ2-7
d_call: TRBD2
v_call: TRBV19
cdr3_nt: TGTGCCAGTAGAGCTAGCGGTACCTACGAGCAGTACTTC
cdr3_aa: CASRASGTYEQYF

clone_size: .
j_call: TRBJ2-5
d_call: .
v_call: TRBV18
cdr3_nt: TGTGCCAGCGGGGTGGCGGGGATACAAGAGACCCAGTACTTC
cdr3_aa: CASGVAGIQETQYF

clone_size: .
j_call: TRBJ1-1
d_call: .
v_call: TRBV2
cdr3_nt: TGTGCCAGCAGTGAGCGTCGCTCATGGAACACTGAAGCTTTCTTT
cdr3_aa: CASSERRSWNTEAFF

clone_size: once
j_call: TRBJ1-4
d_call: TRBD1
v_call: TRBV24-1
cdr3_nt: TGTGCCACACAGGGGGCATTGGGTGAAAAACTGTTTTTT
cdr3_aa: CATQGALGEKLFF

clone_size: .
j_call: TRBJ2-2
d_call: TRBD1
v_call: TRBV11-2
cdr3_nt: TGTGCCAGCAGCTGGGGACAGGGGTCGAGCACCGGGGAGCTGTTTTTT
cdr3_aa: CASSWGQGSSTGELFF

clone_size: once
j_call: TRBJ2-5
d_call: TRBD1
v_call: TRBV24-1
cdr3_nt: TGTGCCACCAGTGATTTTGGACAGGGCGAAGAGACCCAGTACTTC
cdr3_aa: CATSDFGQGEETQYF

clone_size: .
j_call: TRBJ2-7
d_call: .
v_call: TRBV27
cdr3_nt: TGTGCCAGCAGTACCGGGGGCGAGCAGTACTTC
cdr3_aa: CASSTGGEQYF

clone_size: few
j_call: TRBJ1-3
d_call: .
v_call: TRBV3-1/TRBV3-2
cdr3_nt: TGTGCCAGCAGCCACAGGGTGAACACCATATATTTT
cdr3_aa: CASSHRVNTIYF

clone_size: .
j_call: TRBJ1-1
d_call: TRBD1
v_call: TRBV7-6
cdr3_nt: TGTGCCAGCAGCCCTACGACAGGGGTAAACACTGAAGCTTTCTTT
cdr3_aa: CASSPTTGVNTEAFF

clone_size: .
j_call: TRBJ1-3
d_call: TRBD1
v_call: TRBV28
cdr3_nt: TGTGCCAGCAGTTTGGAGACAGGGGTTGGAAACACCATATATTTT
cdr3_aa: CASSLETGVGNTIYF

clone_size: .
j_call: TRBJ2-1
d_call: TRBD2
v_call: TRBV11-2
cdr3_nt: TGTGCCAGCAGCTGGGGGACTAGCGGGATAGGACGTGAGCAGTTCTTC
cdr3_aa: CASSWGTSGIGREQFF

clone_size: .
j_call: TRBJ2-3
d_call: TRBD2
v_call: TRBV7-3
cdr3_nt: TGTGCCAGCAGCTCTAGCGGGAGCACAGATACGCAGTATTTT
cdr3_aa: CASSSSGSTDTQYF

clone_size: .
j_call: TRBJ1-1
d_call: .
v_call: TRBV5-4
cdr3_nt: TGTGCCAGCAGCCCTCCGGAGGGTATCGACACTGAAGCTTTCTTT
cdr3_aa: CASSPPEGIDTEAFF

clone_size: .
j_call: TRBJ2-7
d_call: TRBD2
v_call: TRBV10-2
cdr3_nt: TGCGCCAGCAGAGCCGGGACTATCTACGAGCAGTACTTC
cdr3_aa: CASRAGTIYEQYF

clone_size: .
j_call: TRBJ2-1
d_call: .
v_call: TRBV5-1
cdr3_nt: TGCGCCAGCAGCTTGGGACTAAACAATGAGCAGTTCTTC
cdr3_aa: CASSLGLNNEQFF

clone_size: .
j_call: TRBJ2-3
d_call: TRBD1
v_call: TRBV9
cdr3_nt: TGTGCCAGCAGCCCCCGGGACAGCCAAGGGACAGATACGCAGTATTTT
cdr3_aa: CASSPRDSQGTDTQYF

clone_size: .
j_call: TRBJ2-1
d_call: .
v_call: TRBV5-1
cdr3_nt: TGCGCCAGCAGTTTGGCGGGCAATGAGCAGTTCTTC
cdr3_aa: CASSLAGNEQFF

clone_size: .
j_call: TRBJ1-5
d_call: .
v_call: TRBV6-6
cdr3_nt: TGTGCCAGCACGCAGGGGTTGAATCAGCCCCAGCATTTT
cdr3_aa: CASTQGLNQPQHF

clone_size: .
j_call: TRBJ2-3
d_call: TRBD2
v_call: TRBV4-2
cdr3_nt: TGTGCCAGCAGCCAACCTAGCGGGGGCCGCACAGATACGCAGTATTTT
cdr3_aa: CASSQPSGGRTDTQYF

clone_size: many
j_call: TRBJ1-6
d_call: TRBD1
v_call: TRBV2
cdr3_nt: TGTGCCAGCAGTTACAGGGGACAGAATTCACCCCTCCACTTT
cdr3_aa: CASSYRGQNSPLHF

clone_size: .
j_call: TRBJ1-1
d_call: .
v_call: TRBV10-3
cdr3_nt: TGTGCCATCAGTTCCCCAAATCTGAACACTGAAGCTTTCTTT
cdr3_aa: CAISSPNLNTEAFF

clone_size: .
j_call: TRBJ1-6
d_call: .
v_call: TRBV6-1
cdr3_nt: TGTGCCAGCAGTGAAGGCAGGACCTATAATTCACCCCTCCACTTT
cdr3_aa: CASSEGRTYNSPLHF

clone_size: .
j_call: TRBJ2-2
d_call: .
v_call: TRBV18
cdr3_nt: TGTGCCAGCTCACCTAAACAGGGAGAAGGTACCGGGGAGCTGTTTTTT
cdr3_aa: CASSPKQGEGTGELFF

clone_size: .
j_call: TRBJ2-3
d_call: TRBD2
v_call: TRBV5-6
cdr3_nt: TGTGCCAGCAGCTTGCTATCTAGCGGACGCACAGATACGCAGTATTTT
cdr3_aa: CASSLLSSGRTDTQYF

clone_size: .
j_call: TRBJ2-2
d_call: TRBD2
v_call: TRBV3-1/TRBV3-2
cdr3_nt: TGTGCCAGCAGCCAAGGGGAGCGGGAGAACACCGGGGAGCTGTTTTTT
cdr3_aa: CASSQGERENTGELFF

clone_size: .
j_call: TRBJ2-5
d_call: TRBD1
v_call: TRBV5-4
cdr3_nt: TGTGCCAGCAGCTTGGGGGCCTTGACAGGGGCCTTCCAAGAGACCCAGTACTTC
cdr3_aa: CASSLGALTGAFQETQYF

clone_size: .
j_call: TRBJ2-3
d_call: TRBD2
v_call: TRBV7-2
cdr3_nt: TGTGCCAGCAGCCCTGGACTAGCGGGGGGCACAGATACGCAGTATTTT
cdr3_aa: CASSPGLAGGTDTQYF

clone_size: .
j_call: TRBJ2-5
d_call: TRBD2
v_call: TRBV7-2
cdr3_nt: TGTGCCAGCAGCTTAGCTTCTAGCGGGAGGTGGCGAGAGACCCAGTACTTC
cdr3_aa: CASSLASSGRWRETQYF

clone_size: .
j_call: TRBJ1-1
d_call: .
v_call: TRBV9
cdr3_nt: TGTGCCAGCAGCTTAGAAATGTCGACTGAAGCTTTCTTT
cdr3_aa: CASSLEMSTEAFF

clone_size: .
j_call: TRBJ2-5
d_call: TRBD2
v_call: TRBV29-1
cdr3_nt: TGCAGCGTTGTTACCCCTAGCGGGTATAGGGAGACCCAGTACTTC
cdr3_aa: CSVVTPSGYRETQYF

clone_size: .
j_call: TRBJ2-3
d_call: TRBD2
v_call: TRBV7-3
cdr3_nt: TGTGCCAGCAGCTTAACGGGGACTAGAATCACAGATACGCAGTATTTT
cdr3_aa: CASSLTGTRITDTQYF

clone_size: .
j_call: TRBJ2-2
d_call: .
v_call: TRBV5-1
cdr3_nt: TGCGCCAGCAGCTTGGCATCAGGGGTGGCCGGGGAGCTGTTTTTT
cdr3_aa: CASSLASGVAGELFF

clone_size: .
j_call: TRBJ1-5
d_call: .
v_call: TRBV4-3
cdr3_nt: TGCGCCAGCAGCCAAGAGCGAGGTCAGCCCCAGCATTTT
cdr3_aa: CASSQERGQPQHF

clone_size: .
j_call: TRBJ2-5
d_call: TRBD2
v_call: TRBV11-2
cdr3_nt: TGTGCCAGCAGCTTTCTCCGAGCGGGAGGCGGCCAAGAGACCCAGTACTTC
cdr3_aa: CASSFLRAGGGQETQYF

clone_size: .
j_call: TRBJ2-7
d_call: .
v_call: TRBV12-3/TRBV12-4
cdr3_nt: TGTGCCAGCAGTTTATTCGGACAGTACGAGCAGTACTTC
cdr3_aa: CASSLFGQYEQYF

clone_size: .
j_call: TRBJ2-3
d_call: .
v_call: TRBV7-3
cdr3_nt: TGTGCCAGCAGCTTAGCGGGCGGCACAGATACGCAGTATTTT
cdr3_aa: CASSLAGGTDTQYF